The present entry profiles one TCR beta chain with its context. These data come from a study of blood T cell repertoires in COVID-19. Across the whole study: Samples of COVID-19 (acute and convalescent) were obtained from the United States, Italy and Spain. T cells, B-cell-depleted T cells, or PBMCs supplied cDNA or gDNA.

V was pared by 5 bases and J by 6 bases, with 19 bases between. CDR3 length: 15 residues. Germline CDR1 and CDR2: SGHRS and YFSETQ. Authors' analysis steps: The assay estimated nucleated cells by amplifying reference gene primers. Using immunoSEQ multiplex PCR, the repertoire was profiled, and TCRdb retains in-frame clones only, with some absent. For V, J and clone size, that table is used; D and trimming come from the DNA. The repertoire holds under 150,000 clones, with over 65% as singletons. The source is a man aged 30 to 45 with acute or convalescent COVID-19. What was sequenced was peripheral blood. This chain uses TRBV5-1 with TRBJ2-3; possibly TRBD2 for D (6 bases). This CDR3 reads CASREGSGNADTQYF. CDR3 DNA: TGCGCCAGCAGAGAAGGTAGCGGTAACGCCGATACGCAGTATTTT.